These T cell receptor beta chains were read from a single sample in a study of OX40 agonist ivuxolimab in advanced cancers. TCRdb's table, derived via immunoSEQ multiplex PCR, lists solely in-frame clones and lacks some. The sample contains fewer than 55,000 clones, over 80% of which appear only once. Specimen: CD4+ or CD8+ T cells sorted from blood, collected in a trial of the OX40 agonist ivuxolimab. These receptor sequences come from an adult with an advanced solid tumor such as melanoma, head and neck, liver or kidney cancer. The CDR3 runs from the conserved cysteine through the conserved F or W. A D gene is named only where the DNA matches it firmly. Clone size appears in some rows only: once, few, many, or a class for an expanded clone.

>NA|TRBV6-6|NA|TRBJ2-7
CASTSRREQYF
TGTGCCAGCACCTCCAGACGCGAGCAGTACTTC
>NA|TRBV6-5|NA|TRBJ1-6
CASSYGGGDSPLHF
TGTGCCAGCAGTTACGGGGGCGGTGATTCACCCCTCCACTTT
>NA|TRBV2|NA|TRBJ2-5
CASSADGTALQETQYF
TGTGCCAGCAGTGCCGATGGGACTGCGCTACAAGAGACCCAGTACTTC
>NA|TRBV7-9|NA|TRBJ2-2
CASSNLATGELFF
TGTGCCAGCAGCAACCTAGCGACCGGGGAGCTGTTTTTT
>NA|TRBV28|once|TRBJ2-1
CASSFPSTLPPLGSYNEQFF
TGTGCCAGCAGTTTCCCGTCGACTCTCCCTCCTCTCGGGTCCTACAATGAGCAGTTCTTC
>NA|TRBV28|NA|TRBJ1-3
CASRSGGNTIYF
TGTGCCAGCAGATCAGGGGGAAACACCATATATTTT
>NA|TRBV4-2|NA|TRBJ2-1
CASSQVGGSRHNEQFF
TGTGCCAGCAGCCAAGTGGGGGGATCCCGGCACAATGAGCAGTTCTTC
>NA|TRBV6-6|NA|TRBJ1-5
CASGGRQLNQPQHF
TGTGCCAGCGGAGGACGGCAGCTAAATCAGCCCCAGCATTTT
>NA|TRBV4-2|NA|TRBJ1-1
CASSQDLLVLGTEAFF
TGTGCCAGCAGCCAAGATCTCCTCGTTCTGGGCACTGAAGCTTTCTTT
>TRBD2|TRBV5-4|NA|TRBJ2-3
CASSQRDPDTQYF
TGTGCCAGCTCCCAGCGGGACCCAGATACGCAGTATTTT
>TRBD2|TRBV4-1|NA|TRBJ2-3
CASSQEEAAGGTDTQYF
TGCGCCAGCAGCCAAGAGGAGGCAGCGGGGGGCACAGATACGCAGTATTTT
>NA|TRBV6-5|NA|TRBJ1-2
CASSQGHSYGYTF
TGTGCCAGCAGTCAGGGACATTCCTATGGCTACACCTTC
>NA|TRBV6-6|NA|TRBJ1-2
CASSRGATYGYTF
TGTGCCAGCAGCAGGGGTGCCACCTATGGCTACACCTTC